This T cell receptor beta chain comes out of a study of blood T cell repertoires in COVID-19. About the research overall: COVID-19 samples collected from the United States, Italy and Spain covered acute and convalescent phases. T cells, B-cell-depleted T cells, or PBMCs supplied cDNA or gDNA.

Recovered participants had two consecutive negative NP/OP PCR tests, healthcare professional clearance, or symptom resolution. As originally analysed: Reference gene primer amplification in the assay estimated nucleated cell counts. Measured with immunoSEQ multiplex PCR; TCRdb has only the in-frame clones, and not every one. Clone size and the V and J calls come from that table; the DNA yielded D and trimming. The profile shows 200,000 or so clones, roughly four fifths of them singletons. The germline V gene encodes CDR1 SGHVS and CDR2 FQNEAQ. The CDR3 runs 17 residues. V dropped 1 base and J dropped 0 bases, with 13 bases sitting between them.

The chain has TRBV7-8 and TRBJ1-3; D not resolved. Sample: PBMCs or T cells enriched from blood (not recorded which). The source of this sequence is a man in his forties who had recovered from COVID-19. CDR3 DNA sequence: TGTGCCAGCAGCTTAGTTGGCGGCGGCTCCTCTGGAAACACCATATATTTT. It codes for CASSLVGGGSSGNTIYF.